One TCR beta chain is described in this entry. The sample is drawn from a study of blood T cell repertoires in COVID-19. The overall study: T cells, B-cell-depleted T cells, or PBMCs supplied cDNA or gDNA.

Authors' analysis steps: Amplification of reference gene primers was used by the study to estimate nucleated cell counts. Using immunoSEQ multiplex PCR, the repertoire was profiled, and TCRdb retains in-frame clones only, with some absent. V, J and clone size are taken as reported in that table, and D and trimming were inferred from the DNA itself. The repertoire includes about 240,000 clones, approximately 85% of them detected once, and around 12% sits in the top ten. The CDR3 runs to 15 residues. V was trimmed by 6 bases and J by 3 bases, leaving 17 bases between them. The V gene's germline CDR1 is KGHSH and CDR2 LQKENI.

This TCR came from a woman in her fifties or sixties with active or convalescent COVID-19. The J gene is TRBJ1-1, the V gene TRBV18; perhaps TRBD1 as D (5 bases). Sequencing was carried out using peripheral blood. The CDR3 nucleotides are TGTGCCAGCTCGTTTAGACAGTTCTATTACACTGAAGCTTTCTTT. Its protein product is CASSFRQFYYTEAFF.